The entry below describes one T cell receptor beta chain. Its antigen remains unidentified. Losses at the gene ends were 1 base for V and 3 bases for J; bases not matched to a gene: 8. CDR3 size: 17 residues. Germline V gene sequence: CDR1 MGHDK, CDR2 SYGVNS. This record belongs to a study of OX40 agonist ivuxolimab in advanced cancers. Sequenced by immunoSEQ multiplex PCR; TCRdb stores in-frame clones only, minus some. Among roughly 64,000 clones listed, around 87% were seen once. Points from the study as a whole: In a subset of nonresponders, normalized T-cell clonal expansion was also low. Partial responders receiving 0.1-3.0 mg/kg showed among the lowest clonal expansion. The expanded peripheral T cells' antigen specificity was not determined.

The source was CD4+ or CD8+ T cells sorted from blood, collected in a trial of the OX40 agonist ivuxolimab. This TCR derives from an adult with an advanced solid tumor such as melanoma, head and neck, liver or kidney cancer. The chain couples TRBV25-1 to TRBJ2-2, with 7 bases identical to TRBD2. The DNA of the CDR3 is TGTGCCAGCAGTGAATGGGACGTGGGAGGGGACACCGGGGAGCTGTTTTTT. Protein sequence: CASSEWDVGGDTGELFF.